This TCR beta chain was identified in a study of blood T cells in healthy people across ages (dated by TCRdb to the mid-2010s). Looking at the study overall: In model experiments, template switching captured about one uniquely barcoded TCR beta cDNA molecule for every two T cells. Two additional independent replicas of 1 million unique cDNA reads from the same blood draw were analyzed for two donors (one aged 18 to 30 and one aged 80 or older). Using deep sequencing normalized with unique cDNA molecular identifiers, the study measured how TCR beta repertoire diversity changes with age. The donors were divided into four age groups: young (average around 16 years), middle-aged (approximately 39), aged (around 67) and long-lived (82). Donors of different ages were randomly distributed across sequencing lanes to avoid experimental bias. What the authors observed across the whole study: Because the CMV infection status of the donors was unknown, age-related changes in expanded clonotypes may potentially have been confounded. Observed TCR beta diversity per million T cells fell roughly linearly with age, and a significant reduction was already apparent by age around 36. Since profiling was done on bulk unsorted PBMCs, naive and antigen-experienced compartments could not be conclusively compared. There was a strong correlation between observed TCR beta diversity and the percentage of naive T cells measured by flow cytometry. Total diversity estimates from one million sequenced T cells were considered lower bounds and underestimates. The long-lived group showed more naive CD4+ T cells, fewer expanded clones and increased TCR diversity than the aged group, suggesting age selection.

The 35 to 40 donors, aged 6 to 90 years, were systemically healthy Caucasian individuals from Russia. Roughly 10 milliliters of peripheral blood were drawn from each donor into EDTA-treated Vacutainer tubes. Ficoll-Paque density-gradient centrifugation was used to isolate PBMCs, with at least 7 million obtained per sample. Trizol reagent was used to extract total RNA from the PBMCs, yielding at least 5.5 micrograms per sample. The percentages of naive CD45RAhigh/CD27high T cells were determined by flow cytometry on a PBMC aliquot from every donor. Ten or more counts support this clonotype. It has no known antigen specificity. No base qualities exist here, and no much larger clone lies one base off it. Sequences SGHDT (CDR1) and YYEEEE (CDR2) are obtained from the germline V gene. Counted from cysteine to phenylalanine, this CDR3 has 14 amino acids. The kept DNA is CDR3 alone, 42 bases in frame from the first base. The V and J ends are trimmed by 4 bases and 4 bases, leaving 14 bases between them.

Libraries were made using 5' RACE. The sample was run on an Illumina HiSeq 2500. The second PCR ran for roughly 7 to 12 cycles and used a J-beta primer mix along with a sample-barcoded 5' primer. A unique molecular identifier was introduced onto each TCR beta cDNA molecule by a template-switch 5' adaptor carrying 12 random nucleotides. Each sample yielded at least 2.5 million CDR3-containing paired-end reads. All of the RNA was converted into first-strand cDNA using the Mint cDNA synthesis kit, with a TRBC-specific oligonucleotide serving as the primer. Following uracil-DNA glycosylase treatment, all cDNA underwent a first 18-cycle PCR with the universal primers M1SS and BC2_uni_R. On the authors' methods: For normalization, 1 million high-quality reads were randomly selected from each sample, with every read carrying a distinct molecular identifier. Instead of being binned into consensus sequences, reads that shared molecular identifiers were thrown out. MiTCR, set to a Q25 quality threshold and the strictest error-elimination algorithm, was used for CDR3 identification, clonotype clustering and error correction. A nonparametric unseen species model using Euler transformation provided a lower-bound estimate of total TCR beta diversity. In-frame beta chains were kept once TCRdb had trimmed the public reads at Q25 with fastp and called clones with MiXCR. Every distinct CDR3 protein forms one entry, paired with its most common genes and DNA. Here the V and J calls rest on TCRdb's processing, not on the authors' analysis. In this sample the table shows some 640,000 distinct CDR3 sequences, about 30% of which occur a single time. The ten largest clonotypes hold 15% to 18% of the sample.

Sequencing input: blood. The source of this sequence is a woman of 80 years or more in good health. The chain links TRBV5-6 with TRBJ1-2, with no D gene named confidently. This receptor carries the CDR3 CASSAPGRSYGYTF. The DNA reads TGTGCCAGCAGCGCCCCTGGGAGGTCCTATGGCTACACCTTC. Reference TRBV5-6 and TRBJ1-2 proteins supply the regions before and after the CDR3; the full variable domain is: DAGVTQSPTHLIKTRGQQVTLRCSPKSGHDTVSWYQQALGQGPQFIFQYYEEEERQRGNFPDRFSGHQFPNYSSELNVNALLLGDSALYLCASSAPGRSYGYTFGSGTRLTVV.